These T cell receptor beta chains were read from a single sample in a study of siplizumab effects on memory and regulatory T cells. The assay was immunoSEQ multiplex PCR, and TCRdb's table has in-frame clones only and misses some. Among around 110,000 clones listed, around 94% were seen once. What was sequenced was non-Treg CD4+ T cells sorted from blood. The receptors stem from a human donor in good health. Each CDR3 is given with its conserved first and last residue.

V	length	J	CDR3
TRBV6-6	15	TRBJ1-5	CASSNRDSRHQPQHF
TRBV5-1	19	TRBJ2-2	CASSRIGLAGGPRAGELFF
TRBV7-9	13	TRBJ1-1	CASSLVTNTEAFF
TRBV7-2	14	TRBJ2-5	CASSLGGAQETQYF
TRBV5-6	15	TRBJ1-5	CASSVGQGRNQPQHF
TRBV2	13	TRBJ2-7	CASSVSVSYEQYF
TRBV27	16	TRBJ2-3	CASSLAGTSGTDTQYF
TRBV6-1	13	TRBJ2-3	CASMAGGPNTQYF
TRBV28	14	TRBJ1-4	CASSSGQDYEKLFF
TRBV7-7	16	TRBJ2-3	CASSRGSGQGQDTQYF
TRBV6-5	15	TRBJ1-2	CASRLMGQGNYGYTF
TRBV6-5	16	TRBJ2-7	CASSYSGLAGGYEQYF
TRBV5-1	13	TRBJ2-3	CASFEQTGDTQYF
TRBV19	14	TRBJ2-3	CASRSGPGTDTQYF
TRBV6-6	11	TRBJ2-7	CAGGGPYEQYF
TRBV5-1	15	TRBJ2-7	CASSGPGTPSYEQYF
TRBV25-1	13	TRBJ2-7	CASTGTLTYEQYF
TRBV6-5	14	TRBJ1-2	CAISDTGTGKGYTF
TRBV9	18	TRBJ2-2	CASSSPVTSGGAAGELFF
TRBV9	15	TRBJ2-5	CASSVVPRGQETQYF
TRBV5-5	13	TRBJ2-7	CASSKQGTYEQYF
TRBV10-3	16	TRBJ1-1	CAISESPGLGNTEAFF
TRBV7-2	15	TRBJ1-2	CASSLAGGADYGYTF
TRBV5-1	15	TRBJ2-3	CASSWGRLGTDTQYF
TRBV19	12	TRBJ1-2	CASSSDVYGYTF
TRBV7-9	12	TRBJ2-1	CASSLGDTHEFF
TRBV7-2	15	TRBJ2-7	CASSPTLAGTYEQYF
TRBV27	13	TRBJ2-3	CASSFEGRGTQYF
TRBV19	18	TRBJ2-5	CASISSRQGAVVWETQYF
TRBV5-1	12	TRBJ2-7	CASSSGGAEQYF
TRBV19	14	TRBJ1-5	CASSMVTPNQPQHF
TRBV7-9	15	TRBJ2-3	CASSEGQGITDTQYF
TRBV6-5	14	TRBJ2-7	CASSPDRIAYEQYF
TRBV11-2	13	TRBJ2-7	CASSLGTWDEQYF
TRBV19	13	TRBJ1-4	CAIRGEGDEKLFF
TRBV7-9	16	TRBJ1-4	CASSLNRRAGREKLFF
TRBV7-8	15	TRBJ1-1	CASSKPGTGDTEAFF
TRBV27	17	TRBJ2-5	CASRAWGGGLGEETQYF
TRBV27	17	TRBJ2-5	CASSPPGIVTGRGTQYF
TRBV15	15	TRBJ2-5	CATSRSGRDQETQYF
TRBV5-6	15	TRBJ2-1	CASSFTGLTYNEQFF
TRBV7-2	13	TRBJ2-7	CASSLQMIYEQYF
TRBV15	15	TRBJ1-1	CATSAGQGASTEAFF
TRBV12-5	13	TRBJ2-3	CASGPSGGDTQYF
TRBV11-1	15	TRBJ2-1	CASSVQGFGFGEQFF